This T cell receptor (beta chain) was found in a study of Graves' ophthalmopathy and Graves' hyperthyroidism. CDR3 regions of TCR beta were amplified from RNA transcripts. An initial RT-PCR round employing HTBI primers preceded a second-round multiplex PCR. TCRdb re-called the multiplex PCR reads through MiXCR, storing one row per CDR3 protein. This sample yields about 740,000 distinct CDR3 sequences, of which 40% are seen a single time; less than 55% belongs to the top ten. Findings and limits, study-wide: Ophthalmopathy progression predictions by the model showed approximately 75% specificity and approximately 70% sensitivity. A majority of expanded thyroid clonotypes exceeding 0.001 frequency were likewise present in blood.

Only a few counts were recorded for this clonotype. The antigen remains unidentified. Clinicians diagnosed using symptoms, serum thyroxine, TRAb, thyroid ultrasound and orbital computed tomography. PBMCs were obtained from roughly 10 ml of fresh peripheral blood. V was clipped by 5 bases and J by 2 bases; unmatched bases: 5. This CDR3 has 14 amino acids. Germline lookup yields CDR1 SNHLY and CDR2 FYNNEI. What was sequenced was peripheral blood. The V and J genes are TRBV2 and TRBJ2-7, with 8 positions matching TRBD1. The receptor was derived from an adult man with Graves' ophthalmopathy. The CDR3 sequence: CASSFDRGPYEQYF. In nucleotides, the CDR3 is TGTGCCAGCAGTTTCGACAGGGGCCCCTACGAGCAGTACTTC.